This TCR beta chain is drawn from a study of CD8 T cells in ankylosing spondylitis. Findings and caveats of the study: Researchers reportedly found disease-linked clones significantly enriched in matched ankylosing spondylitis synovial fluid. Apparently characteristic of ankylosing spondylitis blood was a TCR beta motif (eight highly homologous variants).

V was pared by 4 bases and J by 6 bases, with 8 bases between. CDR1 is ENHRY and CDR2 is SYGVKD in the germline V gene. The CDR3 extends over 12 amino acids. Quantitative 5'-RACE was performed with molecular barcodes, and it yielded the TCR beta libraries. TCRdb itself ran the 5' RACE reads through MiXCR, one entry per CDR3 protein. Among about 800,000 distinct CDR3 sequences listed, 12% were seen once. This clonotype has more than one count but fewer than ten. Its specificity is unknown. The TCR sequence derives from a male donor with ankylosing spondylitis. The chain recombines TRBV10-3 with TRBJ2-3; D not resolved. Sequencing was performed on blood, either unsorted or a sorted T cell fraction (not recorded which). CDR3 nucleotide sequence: TGTGCCATCAGTGGACTCCGGGATACGCAGTATTTT. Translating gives CAISGLRDTQYF.